This T cell receptor (beta chain) was documented in a study of naive and memory T cell subsets. Both TRBC1 and TRBC2 were covered by a beta constant-region primer of two equimolar oligonucleotides. Four rounds of PCR amplified the ligated cDNA using nested alpha and beta constant-region primers plus SP2. Via MiXCR, TCRdb re-called the UMI-ligation and nested PCR reads, giving one row per CDR3 protein. The table lists around 29,000 distinct CDR3 sequences, about a fifth of them singletons. This clonotype was counted only a few times. Cells stained for CD3, CD4, CD8, CD45RA, CD27 and viability were sorted into four CD45RA/CD27 subsets. The CDR3 is 17 residues long. Germline CDR1 and CDR2: MNHEY and SVGEGT. V shed 5 bases and J 5 bases; nucleotides not matched to a gene: 9.

Material: effector memory CD4+ T cells from blood. Subset specified: effector memory, CD45RA- CD27-. This clonotype originated in a human donor in good health. The chain uses TRBV6-2 or TRBV6-3 and TRBJ2-7, with 16 nucleotides matching TRBD2. The CDR3 loop reads CASSRGTSGRASHEQYF. The CDR3 DNA reads TGTGCCAGCAGTCGTGGGACTAGCGGGAGGGCCAGCCACGAGCAGTACTTC.